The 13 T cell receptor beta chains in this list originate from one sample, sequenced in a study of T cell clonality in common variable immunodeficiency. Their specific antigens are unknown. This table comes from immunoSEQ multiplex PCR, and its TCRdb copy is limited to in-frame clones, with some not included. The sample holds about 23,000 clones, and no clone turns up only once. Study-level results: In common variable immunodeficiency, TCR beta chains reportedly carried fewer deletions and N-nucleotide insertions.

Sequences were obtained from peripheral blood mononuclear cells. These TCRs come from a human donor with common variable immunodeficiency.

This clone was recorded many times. The DNA read from the CDR3 is TGCAGCGTGACGACAGGGGGGAGGGAGACC. Its protein is CSVTTGGRET. The whole CDR3 protein is CSVTTGGRETQYF. The J gene is TRBJ2-5, the V gene TRBV29-1; 9 positions match TRBD1. The CDR3 end falls 3 residues outside the read, so it is completed with the germline J gene. Germline V gene sequence: CDR1 SQVTM, CDR2 ANQGSEA. The CDR3 length is 13 residues. V gave up 6 bases and J gave up 5 bases; unmatched junction bases: 7.

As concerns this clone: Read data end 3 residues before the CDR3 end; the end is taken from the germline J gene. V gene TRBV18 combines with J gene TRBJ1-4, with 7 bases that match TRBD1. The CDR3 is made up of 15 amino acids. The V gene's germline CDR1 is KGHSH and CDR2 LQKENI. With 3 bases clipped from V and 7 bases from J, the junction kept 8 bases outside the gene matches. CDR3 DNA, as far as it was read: TGTGCCAGCTCACCTGAGACAGGGAGTACTGAAAAA. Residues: CASSPETGSTEK. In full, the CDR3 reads CASSPETGSTEKLFF.

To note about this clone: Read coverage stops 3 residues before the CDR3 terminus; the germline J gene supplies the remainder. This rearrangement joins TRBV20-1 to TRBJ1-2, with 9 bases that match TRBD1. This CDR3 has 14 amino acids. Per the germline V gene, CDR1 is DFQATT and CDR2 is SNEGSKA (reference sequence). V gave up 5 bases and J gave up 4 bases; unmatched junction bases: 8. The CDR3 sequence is CSAPTGGGSYGYTF. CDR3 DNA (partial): TGCAGTGCTCCTACAGGGGGCGGGAGCTATGGC.

The CDR3 protein is CASSSGGLTYEQYF. CDR3 bases read: TGTGCCAGCAGTTCGGGGGGACTAACTTACGAG. The chain links TRBV2 to TRBJ2-7; 7 nucleotides match TRBD2. The read ends 3 residues before the CDR3 terminus; that terminus is restored from the germline J gene. Trimming at V came to 5 bases and at J to 4 bases, leaving 8 bases not matched to a gene. CDR1 and CDR2 from the germline V gene are SNHLY and FYNNEI. The CDR3 runs 14 residues.

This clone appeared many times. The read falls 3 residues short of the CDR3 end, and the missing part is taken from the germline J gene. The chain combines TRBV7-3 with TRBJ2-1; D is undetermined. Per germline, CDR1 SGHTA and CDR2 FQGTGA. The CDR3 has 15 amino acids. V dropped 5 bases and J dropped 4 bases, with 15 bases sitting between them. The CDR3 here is CASSGLGGLYNEQFF. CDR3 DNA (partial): TGTGCCAGCAGCGGCCTAGGCGGCCTTTACAATGAG.

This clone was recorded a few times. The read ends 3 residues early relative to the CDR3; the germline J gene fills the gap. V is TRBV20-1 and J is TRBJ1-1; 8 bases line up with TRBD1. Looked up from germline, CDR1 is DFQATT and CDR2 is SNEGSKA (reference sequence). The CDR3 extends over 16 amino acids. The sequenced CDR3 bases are TGCAGTGCTGAGGGGGAGGGCAGGGGGCTATCCACTGGG. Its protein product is CSAEGEGRGLSTG. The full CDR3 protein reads CSAEGEGRGLSTGAFF.

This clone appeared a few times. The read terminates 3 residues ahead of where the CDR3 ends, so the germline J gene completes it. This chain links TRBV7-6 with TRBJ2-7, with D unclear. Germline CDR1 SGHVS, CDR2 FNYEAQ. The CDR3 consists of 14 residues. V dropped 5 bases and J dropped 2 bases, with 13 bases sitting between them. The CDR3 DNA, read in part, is TGTGCCAGCAGCCAAGGGCCAGGTCCCTACGAG. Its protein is CASSQGPGPYE. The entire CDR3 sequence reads CASSQGPGPYEQYF.

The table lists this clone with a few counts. CDR3 in amino acids: CASSWGTGDGYTF. The CDR3 DNA, read in part, is TGTGCCAGCAGCTGGGGGACAGGGGATGGC. The J gene is TRBJ1-2, the V gene TRBV7-9; TRBD1 agrees at 10 bases. Read sequence stops 3 residues before the CDR3 end, and the germline J gene provides the missing end. V trimming: 4 bases; J trimming: 6 bases; junction bases outside the gene matches: 2. The CDR3 consists of 13 residues. Germline CDR1 reads SEHNR; CDR2 reads FQNEAQ (reference sequence).

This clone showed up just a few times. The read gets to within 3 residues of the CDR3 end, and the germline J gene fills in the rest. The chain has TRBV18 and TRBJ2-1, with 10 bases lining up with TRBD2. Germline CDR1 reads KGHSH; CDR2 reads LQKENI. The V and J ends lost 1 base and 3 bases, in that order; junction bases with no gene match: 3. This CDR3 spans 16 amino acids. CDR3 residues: CASSPLTSGRYNEQFF. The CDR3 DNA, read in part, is TGTGCCAGCTCACCACTGACTAGCGGGCGCTACAATGAG. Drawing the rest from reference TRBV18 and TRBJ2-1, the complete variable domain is NAGVMQNPRHLVRRRGQEARLRCSPMKGHSHVYWYRQLPEEGLKFMVYLQKENIIDESGMPKERFSAEFPKEGPSILRIQQVVRGDSAAYFCASSPLTSGRYNEQFFGPGTRLTVL.

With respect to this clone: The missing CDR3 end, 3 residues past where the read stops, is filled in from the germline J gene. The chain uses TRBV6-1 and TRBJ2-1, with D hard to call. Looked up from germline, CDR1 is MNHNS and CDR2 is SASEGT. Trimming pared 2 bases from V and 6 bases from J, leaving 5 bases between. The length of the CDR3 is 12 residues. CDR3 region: CASSELLNEQFF. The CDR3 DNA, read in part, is TGTGCCAGCAGTGAACTTCTCAATGAG.

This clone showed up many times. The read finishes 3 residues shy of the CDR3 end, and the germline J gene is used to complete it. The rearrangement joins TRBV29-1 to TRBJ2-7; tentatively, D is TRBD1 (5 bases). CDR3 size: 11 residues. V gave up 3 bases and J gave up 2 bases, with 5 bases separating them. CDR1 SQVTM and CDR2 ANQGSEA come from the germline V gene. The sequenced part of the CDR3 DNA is TGCAGCGTTGAGACAGCCTACGAG. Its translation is CSVETAYE. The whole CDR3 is CSVETAYEQYF.

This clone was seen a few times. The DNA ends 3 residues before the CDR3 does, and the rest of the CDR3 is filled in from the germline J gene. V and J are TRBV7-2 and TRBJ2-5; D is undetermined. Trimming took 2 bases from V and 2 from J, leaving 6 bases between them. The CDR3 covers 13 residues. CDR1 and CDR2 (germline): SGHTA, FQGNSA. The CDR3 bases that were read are TGTGCCAGCAGCTTATTGCGTCAAGAGACC. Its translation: CASSLLRQET. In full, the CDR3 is CASSLLRQETQYF.

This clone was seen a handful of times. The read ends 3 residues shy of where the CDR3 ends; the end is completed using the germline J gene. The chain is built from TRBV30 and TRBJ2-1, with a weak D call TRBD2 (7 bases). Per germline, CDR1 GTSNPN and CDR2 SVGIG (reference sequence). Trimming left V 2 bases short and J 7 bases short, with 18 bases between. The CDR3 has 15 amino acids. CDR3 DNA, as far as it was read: TGTGCCTGGAGTAGATGGGGGGGGGCGGTGAATGAG. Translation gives CAWSRWGGAVNE. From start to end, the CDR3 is CAWSRWGGAVNEQFF.